This T cell receptor (beta chain) came from a study of T cells after yellow fever vaccination. Making TCR cDNA involved 5'RACE template switching, which added UMIs and a universal primer site. TCRdb reprocessed the 5' RACE reads via MiXCR and lists one record per CDR3 protein. The sample holds 250,000 or so distinct CDR3 sequences, 6.9% seen once. The sample holds a few counts of this clonotype. This clonotype was sampled from a man under 40 who received the YFV17D yellow fever vaccine. Sequencing used CD4+ T cells sorted from PBMCs, obtained 15 days after the yellow fever booster vaccination.

The CDR3 region has the DNA TGTGCCTACGGGGGGACTTCCTACAATGAGCAGTTCTTC. Amino acid sequence: CAYGGTSYNEQFF. The chain has TRBV5-4 and TRBJ2-1; 7 nucleotides agree with TRBD2. Per the germline V gene, CDR1 is SGHNT and CDR2 is YYREEE (reference sequence). This CDR3 contains 13 residues. V lost 10 bases and J lost 1; bases outside the gene matches: 5. Complete variable domain (other parts from reference TRBV5-4 and TRBJ2-1): ETGVTQSPTHLIKTRGQQVTLRCSSQSGHNTVSWYQQALGQGPQFIFQYYREEENGRGNFPPRFSGLQFPNYSSELNVNALELDDSALYLCAYGGTSYNEQFFGPGTRLTVL.